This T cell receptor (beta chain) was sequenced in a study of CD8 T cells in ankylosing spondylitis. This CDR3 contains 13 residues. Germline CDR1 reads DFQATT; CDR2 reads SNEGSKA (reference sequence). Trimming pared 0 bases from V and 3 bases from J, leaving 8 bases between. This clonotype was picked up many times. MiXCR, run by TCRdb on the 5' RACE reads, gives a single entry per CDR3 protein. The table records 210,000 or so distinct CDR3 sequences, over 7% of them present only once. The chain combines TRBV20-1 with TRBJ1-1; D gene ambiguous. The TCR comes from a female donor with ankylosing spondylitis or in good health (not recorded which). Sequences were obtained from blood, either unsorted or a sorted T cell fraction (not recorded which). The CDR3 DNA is TGCAGTGCTAGAGATGGCGGGGACACTGAAGCTTTCTTT. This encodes CSARDGGDTEAFF.